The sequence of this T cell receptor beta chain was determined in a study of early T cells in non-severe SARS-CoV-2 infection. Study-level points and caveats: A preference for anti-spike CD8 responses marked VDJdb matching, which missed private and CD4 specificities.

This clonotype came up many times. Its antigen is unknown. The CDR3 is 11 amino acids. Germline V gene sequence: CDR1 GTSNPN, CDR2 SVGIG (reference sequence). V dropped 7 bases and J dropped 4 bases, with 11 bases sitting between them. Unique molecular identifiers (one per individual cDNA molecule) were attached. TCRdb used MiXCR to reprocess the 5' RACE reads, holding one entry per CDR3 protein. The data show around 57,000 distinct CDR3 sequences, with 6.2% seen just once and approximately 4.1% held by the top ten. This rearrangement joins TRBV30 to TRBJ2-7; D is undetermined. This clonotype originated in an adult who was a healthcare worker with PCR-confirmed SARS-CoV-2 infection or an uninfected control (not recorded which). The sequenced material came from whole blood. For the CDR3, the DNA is TGTGCCTCCCAGGAAAATTACGAGCAGTACTTC. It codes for CASQENYEQYF.